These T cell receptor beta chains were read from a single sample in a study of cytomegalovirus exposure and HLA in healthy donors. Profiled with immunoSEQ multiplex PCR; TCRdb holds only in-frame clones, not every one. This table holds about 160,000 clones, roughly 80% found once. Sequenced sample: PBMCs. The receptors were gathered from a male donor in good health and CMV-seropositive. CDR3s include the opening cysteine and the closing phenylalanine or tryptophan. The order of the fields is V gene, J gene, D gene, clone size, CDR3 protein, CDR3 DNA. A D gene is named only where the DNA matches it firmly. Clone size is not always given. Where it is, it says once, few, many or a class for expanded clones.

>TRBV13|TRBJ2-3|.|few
CASSTGHRGNTQYF
TGTGCCAGCAGCACGGGGCATAGGGGGAATACGCAGTATTTT
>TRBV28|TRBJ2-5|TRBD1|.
CASSPWTGSETQYF
TGTGCCAGCAGTCCGTGGACAGGAAGTGAGACCCAGTACTTC
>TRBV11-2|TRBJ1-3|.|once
CASSLDGQVSGNTIYF
TGTGCCAGCAGCTTAGATGGACAAGTCTCTGGAAACACCATATATTTT
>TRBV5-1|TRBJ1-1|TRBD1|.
CASSPTGQGSTEAFF
TGCGCCAGCAGCCCGACTGGACAGGGCAGCACTGAAGCTTTCTTT
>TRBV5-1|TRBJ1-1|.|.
CASSLGVFRIF
TGCGCCAGCAGCCTCGGAGTTTTTCGGATCTTT
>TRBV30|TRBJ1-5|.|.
CAWSKQESQPQHF
TGTGCCTGGAGTAAACAAGAAAGTCAGCCCCAGCATTTT
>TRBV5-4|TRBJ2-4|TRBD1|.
CASSEGTGPLIQYF
TGTGCCAGCAGTGAAGGGACAGGGCCCCTCATTCAGTACTTC
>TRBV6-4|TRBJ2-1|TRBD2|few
CASSEVAGGQSSYNEQFF
TGTGCCAGCAGTGAGGTAGCGGGGGGGCAGAGCTCCTACAATGAGCAGTTCTTC
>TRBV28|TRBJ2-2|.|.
CASGSGTQNTGELFF
TGTGCCAGCGGCTCCGGGACACAGAACACCGGGGAGCTGTTTTTT
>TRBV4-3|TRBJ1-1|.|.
CASSLNGGGGTEAFF
TGCGCCAGCAGCCTCAATGGGGGGGGAGGGACTGAAGCTTTCTTT
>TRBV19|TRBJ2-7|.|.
CASRARGLPYEQYF
TGTGCCAGTAGGGCTCGGGGACTTCCCTACGAGCAGTACTTC
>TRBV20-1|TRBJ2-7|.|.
CSALGVYEQYF
TGCAGTGCTCTCGGAGTTTACGAGCAGTACTTC
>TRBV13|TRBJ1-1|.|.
CASSQFRGSEAFF
TGTGCCAGCAGCCAATTCAGAGGATCTGAAGCTTTCTTT
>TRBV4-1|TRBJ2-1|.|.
CASSQDSAPGDEQFF
TGCGCCAGCAGCCAAGATAGCGCCCCCGGGGATGAGCAGTTCTTC
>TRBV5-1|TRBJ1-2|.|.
CASRVASHQGNYGYTF
TGCGCCAGCAGAGTAGCCTCGCACCAGGGGAACTATGGCTACACCTTC
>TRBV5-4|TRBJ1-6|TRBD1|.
CASSPRDSFNSPLHF
TGTGCCAGCAGCCCTAGGGACAGCTTCAATTCACCCCTCCACTTT
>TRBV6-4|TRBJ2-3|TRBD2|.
CASSDVAGGTDTQYF
TGTGCCAGCAGTGACGTAGCGGGGGGCACAGATACGCAGTATTTT
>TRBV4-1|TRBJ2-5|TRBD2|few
CASSPGLAGPGYQETQYF
TGCGCCAGCAGCCCGGGACTAGCGGGACCAGGGTACCAAGAGACCCAGTACTTC
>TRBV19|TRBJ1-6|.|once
CASSISRIQDSPLHF
TGTGCCAGTAGTATAAGCCGAATCCAGGATTCACCCCTCCACTTT
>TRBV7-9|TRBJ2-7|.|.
CSSLGGSYEQYF
TGTTCCAGCCTTGGCGGCTCCTACGAGCAGTACTTC